A selection of T cell receptor beta chains follows, all from one sample in a study of blood T cells in healthy people across ages. TCRdb reprocessed the 5' RACE reads via MiXCR and lists one record per CDR3 protein. The table lists about a million distinct CDR3 sequences, more than 30% of them singletons. Sequenced: blood. These receptors came from a man aged 18 to 29 in good health. The CDR3 runs from the conserved cysteine through the conserved F or W. The D gene is left open where the match is weak. The listing skips clone size in some rows; elsewhere it reads once, few, many or a size class.

clone_size	d_call	j_call	v_call	cdr3_nt	cdr3_aa
NA	TRBD2	TRBJ2-7	TRBV7-9	TGTGCCAGCAGCTTAGAGAGGGAGGGATACGAGCAGTACTTC	CASSLEREGYEQYF
NA	NA	TRBJ2-5	TRBV11-2	TGTGCCAGCAGCTTAGGGGCGAGCCGAGATACCGCCCGTAGAGAGACCCAGTACTTC	CASSLGASRDTARRETQYF
NA	NA	TRBJ2-2	TRBV2	TGTGCCAGCAAAGTAGGGAGGCAGGCCAACACCGGGGAGCTGTTTTTT	CASKVGRQANTGELFF
few	NA	TRBJ1-2	TRBV27	TGTGCCAGCAGCCCCTTGGGGGCAGGGAATAATGGCTACACCTTC	CASSPLGAGNNGYTF
NA	NA	TRBJ2-1	TRBV15	TGTGCCACCAGTCAAGTGGGCTACAATGAGCAGTTCTTC	CATSQVGYNEQFF
few	NA	TRBJ1-6	TRBV5-1	TGCGCCAGCAGCTTGGAAGGGGACCTTAATTCACCCCTCCACTTT	CASSLEGDLNSPLHF
NA	NA	TRBJ2-5	TRBV7-2	TGTGCCAGCAGCCCCCAGGCTTCTGAGCAGTACTTC	CASSPQASEQYF
NA	NA	TRBJ1-1	TRBV27	TGTGCCAGCAGTGTATCGTTTAGGGCAGACGGAGCTTTCTTT	CASSVSFRADGAFF
NA	NA	TRBJ1-5	TRBV7-2	TGTGCCAGCAGCTTGGACCGCTACAGTCAGCCCCAGCATTTT	CASSLDRYSQPQHF
once	NA	TRBJ1-2	TRBV9	TGTGCCAGCAGCGGGGCCGGGACGCCTAGCTATGGCTGCACCTTC	CASSGAGTPSYGCTF
NA	NA	TRBJ1-1	TRBV5-1	TGCGCCAGCAGCTTGAAGTTTTATGGTAACAGATCGTCCACTGAAGCTTTCTTT	CASSLKFYGNRSSTEAFF
NA	NA	TRBJ1-4	TRBV14	TGTGCCAGCAGCCGCCAACAGGGCAACCATGAAAAACTGTTTTTT	CASSRQQGNHEKLFF
NA	NA	TRBJ1-2	TRBV6-6	TGTGCCAGCACCCGACCGACAGGCGACTATGGCTACACCTTC	CASTRPTGDYGYTF
few	NA	TRBJ2-3	TRBV27	TGTGCCAGCAGCCACAGGGTCACAGATACGCAGTATTTT	CASSHRVTDTQYF
NA	NA	TRBJ1-1	TRBV20-1	TGCAGTGCTAGGGGACCGACAGGAGGGTACACTGAAGCTTTCTTT	CSARGPTGGYTEAFF
once	TRBD1	TRBJ2-2	TRBV12-3/TRBV12-4	TGTGCCAGCAGTTTGCACAGGGGGGACACCGGGGAGCTGTTTTTT	CASSLHRGDTGELFF
few	NA	TRBJ1-2	TRBV10-3	TGTGCCATCAGTGGCCGACAGGAAATAGCCTACACCTTC	CAISGRQEIAYTF
many	NA	TRBJ2-3	TRBV5-1	TGCGCCAGCAGCTTGGATCCTGAGTATACGCAGTATTTT	CASSLDPEYTQYF
few	NA	TRBJ2-1	TRBV12-3/TRBV12-4	TGTGCCAGCAGCGGCGTAGTAGGCAATGAGCAGTTCTTC	CASSGVVGNEQFF
once	NA	TRBJ1-5	TRBV20-1	TGCAGTGCTAGCCCTTGGGATGATCAGCCCCAGCATTTT	CSASPWDDQPQHF
many	NA	TRBJ1-2	TRBV5-1	TGCGCCAGCAGCTTGGAATACAGGGACTATGGCTACACCTTC	CASSLEYRDYGYTF
few	NA	TRBJ2-1	TRBV20-1	TGCAGTGCTGGGAAAGGGGTGGTCAATGAGCAGTTCTTC	CSAGKGVVNEQFF
once	TRBD1	TRBJ2-7	TRBV20-1	TGCAGTGCTAGGAAGACAGGGCTCTCCTACGAGCAGTACTTC	CSARKTGLSYEQYF
few	NA	TRBJ1-4	TRBV4-1	TGCGCCAGCAGCCGGGGACATTCTCGGGATGAAAAACTGTTTTTT	CASSRGHSRDEKLFF
NA	TRBD1	TRBJ1-3	TRBV7-8	TGTGCCAGCAGCTTAGGGTACAGGGGGCTTGGAAACACCATATATTTT	CASSLGYRGLGNTIYF
NA	TRBD1	TRBJ2-1	TRBV4-3	TGCGCCAGCAGCCTCTCCCGGACAGGCACCTTGTACAATGAGCAGTTCTTC	CASSLSRTGTLYNEQFF